The 32 T cell receptor beta chains below were found in one sample sequenced in a study of PD-L1 blockade in urothelial cancer. The sample's time point: pretreatment peripheral blood. Profiled with immunoSEQ multiplex PCR; TCRdb holds only in-frame clones, not every one. The sample has about 95,000 clones, around 87% seen once. Sequencing was performed on PBMCs, taken around atezolizumab (anti-PD-L1) treatment. The receptors here all came from a man in his fifties or sixties with urothelial cancer.

The chain has TRBV7-2 and TRBJ2-3; 9 nucleotides agree with TRBD2. The CDR3 loop spans 17 amino acids. V lost 1 base and J lost 4; bases outside the gene matches: 9. Looked up from germline, CDR1 is SGHTA and CDR2 is FQGNSA. CDR3 DNA: TGTGCCAGCAGCTTAGTAGGCGGGGGGGCCAGCCCAGATACGCAGTATTTT. Protein sequence: CASSLVGGGASPDTQYF.

This chain links TRBV9 with TRBJ1-5; D is perhaps TRBD1 (6 bases). The CDR3 is 15 amino acids. The germline V gene has CDR1 SGDLS and CDR2 YYNGEE. The V end lost 1 base, the J end lost 5 bases, and 13 bases lay between the germline ends. The CDR3 sequence is CASSVSGGLDQPQHF. As DNA, the CDR3 is TGTGCCAGCAGCGTAAGCGGGGGCCTAGATCAGCCCCAGCATTTT.

V is TRBV30 and J is TRBJ2-5; D might be TRBD1 (6 bases). CDR3 length: 14 residues. CDR1 and CDR2 (germline): GTSNPN, SVGIG (reference sequence). The germline V and J ends were trimmed by 0 bases and 3 bases, with 11 bases remaining between them. CDR3 protein: CAWSVGGLEETQYF. The CDR3 region has the DNA TGTGCCTGGAGTGTTGGGGGCCTGGAAGAGACCCAGTACTTC.

This clone was detected once. J is TRBJ2-7 and V is TRBV7-2; 9 bases agree with TRBD1. Germline CDR1 SGHTA, CDR2 FQGNSA. V dropped 2 bases and J dropped 3; count of bases not matched to a gene: 5. The CDR3 sequence is 15 residues long. CDR3 in DNA: TGTGCCAGCAGCTTAATCGGGACAGGGATCTACGAGCAGTACTTC. Translated: CASSLIGTGIYEQYF.

The V call is TRBV5-1, the J call TRBJ2-1; 12 bases fit TRBD2. The trim removed 4 bases at V and 12 bases at J, leaving 8 bases unmatched. The CDR3 has 14 amino acids. The germline CDR1 and CDR2 sequences are SGHRS and YFSETQ. This CDR3 reads CASSTRTSGEVQFF. The CDR3 DNA reads as TGCGCCAGCAGCACAAGGACTAGCGGGGAGGTGCAGTTCTTC.

The genes are TRBV27 and TRBJ1-4, with unresolved D. This CDR3 is 15 amino acids long. Trimming cost V 2 bases and J 8 bases, with 15 bases left between them. Germline V lookup: CDR1 MNHEY, CDR2 SMNVEV (reference sequence). The CDR3 nucleotides read TGTGCCAGCAGTTTAGGACCGGGGATGCGGGAAAAACTGTTTTTT. It specifies CASSLGPGMREKLFF.

The gene calls are TRBV6-1 and TRBJ2-3; 10 bases line up with TRBD2. The CDR3 consists of 16 residues. Germline V lookup: CDR1 MNHNS, CDR2 SASEGT. V shed 8 bases, J shed 5 bases, and the junction held 13 bases outside the gene matches. CDR3 nucleotide sequence: TGTGCCAGCGGTGTTCCCTTAGCGGGGGGATTAGATACGCAGTATTTT. Translation gives CASGVPLAGGLDTQYF.

The chain recombines TRBV9 with TRBJ1-4; a possible D gene is TRBD1 (5 bases). Germline V CDR1 and CDR2: SGDLS, YYNGEE. The V gene lost 0 bases and the J gene lost 7 bases, with 13 bases spanning the gap. The CDR3 is made up of 15 amino acids. CDR3 DNA: TGTGCCAGCAGCGTAGCGGGGGGGTTGGGTGAAAAACTGTTTTTT. Its translation: CASSVAGGLGEKLFF.

This clone has only one observation. CDR3 residues: CASSPSAGRTDTQYF. The CDR3 nucleotides read TGTGCCAGCTCACCATCGGCGGGCCGCACAGATACGCAGTATTTT. The genes are TRBV18 and TRBJ2-3; possible D gene TRBD2, 5 bases. Germline lookup yields CDR1 KGHSH and CDR2 LQKENI. This CDR3 is 15 amino acids long. The germline V and J ends were trimmed by 2 bases and 1 base, with 10 bases remaining between them.

This chain uses TRBV27 with TRBJ2-7; tentatively, D is TRBD1 (6 bases). This CDR3 contains 13 residues. V was clipped by 5 bases and J by 0 bases, with 8 bases between them. CDR1 and CDR2 from the germline V gene are MNHEY and SMNVEV (reference sequence). The CDR3 sequence is CASSTGFSYEQYF. CDR3 nucleotides: TGTGCCAGCAGTACAGGGTTCTCCTACGAGCAGTACTTC.

The rearrangement joins TRBV25-1 to TRBJ2-3; D is perhaps TRBD1 (6 bases). The CDR3 loop spans 16 amino acids. Trimming pared 2 bases from V and 6 bases from J, leaving 18 bases between. CDR1 is MGHDK, CDR2 SYGVNS, per germline. The CDR3 DNA reads TGTGCCAGCAGTGAACCAGGATTGGGGGCATACGATACGCAGTATTTT. Its translation: CASSEPGLGAYDTQYF.

The chain carries TRBV4-3 and TRBJ1-2; TRBD1 aligns across 7 bases. The CDR3 is made up of 15 amino acids. The V gene's germline CDR1 is LGHNA and CDR2 YSLEER. J was trimmed by 2 bases and V by 6 bases; bases with no gene match: 9. In DNA, the CDR3 is TGCGCCAGCAGTCCACAGGGACAGCTAAACTATGGCTACACCTTC. Protein sequence: CASSPQGQLNYGYTF.

V usage is TRBV30 and J usage is TRBJ1-2; 7 bases agree with TRBD1. V trimming: 2 bases; J trimming: 4 bases; junction bases outside the gene matches: 4. The CDR3 extends over 13 amino acids. The V gene's germline CDR1 is GTSNPN and CDR2 SVGIG (reference sequence). CDR3 protein: CAWSRGQAYGYTF. The CDR3 DNA reads as TGTGCCTGGAGTAGAGGACAGGCCTATGGCTACACCTTC.

The chain has TRBV28 and TRBJ1-4, with a tentative D call TRBD1 (5 bases). There are 17 residues in the CDR3. Trimming removed 2 bases from V and 6 bases from J, with 19 bases in between. Per germline, CDR1 MDHEN and CDR2 SYDVKM. The CDR3 loop reads CASSLGGSGGGDEKLFF. The DNA of the CDR3 is TGTGCCAGCAGTTTAGGGGGATCAGGCGGCGGGGATGAAAAACTGTTTTTT.

This CDR3 reads CASSQDRDRGSYEQYF. The CDR3 nucleotides read TGTGCCAGCAGCCAAGACAGGGACCGAGGATCCTACGAGCAGTACTTC. This chain connects TRBV5-4 to TRBJ2-7; 7 bases line up with TRBD1. V gave up 4 bases and J gave up 1 base; unmatched junction bases: 11. The CDR3 is 16 residues long. Germline loops: CDR1 SGHNT, CDR2 YYREEE (reference sequence). Full variable domain (outside the CDR3, taken from reference TRBV5-4 and TRBJ2-7): ETGVTQSPTHLIKTRGQQVTLRCSSQSGHNTVSWYQQALGQGPQFIFQYYREEENGRGNFPPRFSGLQFPNYSSELNVNALELDDSALYLCASSQDRDRGSYEQYFGPGTRLTVT.

The rearrangement links TRBV7-2 to TRBJ2-4; tentatively, D is TRBD2 (6 bases). The germline V gene encodes CDR1 SGHTA and CDR2 FQGNSA. The CDR3 extends over 13 amino acids. V lost 5 bases and J lost 9, with 14 bases in between. The CDR3 bases are TGTGCCAGCAGCGGGACTCTCCCGGGCATTCAGTACTTC. It is translated as CASSGTLPGIQYF.

The V and J genes are TRBV4-3 and TRBJ2-1; D uncertain. The CDR3 is made up of 16 amino acids. V was trimmed by 0 bases and J by 4 bases, leaving 13 bases between them. Germline lookup yields CDR1 LGHNA and CDR2 YSLEER. CDR3 region: CASSQDYPSHYNEQFF. The DNA for the CDR3 is TGCGCCAGCAGCCAAGATTACCCAAGCCATTACAATGAGCAGTTCTTC.

The rearrangement joins TRBV10-3 to TRBJ2-1; 11 bases line up with TRBD2. The CDR3 runs to 16 residues. Per the germline V gene, CDR1 is ENHRY and CDR2 is SYGVKD. Germline trimming cut 6 bases from V and 1 base from J; bases unmatched to any gene: 5. CDR3 in DNA: TGTGCCATCAGGGGCGCTAGCGGGGGGTCCTACAATGAGCAGTTCTTC. Translation gives CAIRGASGGSYNEQFF.

This chain connects TRBV7-3 to TRBJ2-6, with D possibly TRBD2 on 5 matching bases. Looked up from germline, CDR1 is SGHTA and CDR2 is FQGTGA. With 1 base removed from V and 2 bases from J, the gap between germline ends came to 12 bases. The CDR3 totals 17 residues. CDR3: CASSLIPSGTGANVLTF. In DNA form, the CDR3 reads TGTGCCAGCAGCTTAATTCCGTCCGGGACTGGGGCCAACGTCCTGACTTTC.

This sequence joins TRBV19 and TRBJ1-5; D remains unclear. The V gene's germline CDR1 is LNHDA and CDR2 SQIVND (reference sequence). Between the trimmed V and J ends, which lost 3 bases and 5 bases, there was a span of 14 bases. The CDR3 runs 15 residues. The CDR3 DNA sequence: TGTGCCAGTAGTATCGATAGAGGGTTCCATCAGCCCCAGCATTTT. Amino acid sequence: CASSIDRGFHQPQHF.

The chain is built from TRBV9 and TRBJ2-7; no clear D. There are 12 residues in the CDR3. V lost 7 bases, J lost 3 bases, and 11 bases lay in between. Germline V CDR1 and CDR2: SGDLS, YYNGEE. CDR3 protein: CASFSRFYEQYF. The DNA of the CDR3 is TGTGCCAGCTTTTCTCGGTTCTACGAGCAGTACTTC.

The rearrangement joins TRBV7-9 to TRBJ1-2, with 8 bases aligning to TRBD1. From germline, CDR1 is SEHNR and CDR2 FQNEAQ (reference sequence). V shed 5 bases and J 7 bases; nucleotides not matched to a gene: 9. The CDR3 loop spans 14 amino acids. This CDR3 is CASSAGGASAGYTF. CDR3 DNA: TGTGCCAGCAGCGCAGGGGGCGCCTCGGCTGGCTACACCTTC.

V and J are TRBV30 and TRBJ2-1; weak D call: TRBD1 (5 bases). The germline V gene encodes CDR1 GTSNPN and CDR2 SVGIG (reference sequence). CDR3 length: 17 amino acids. V lost 2 bases and J lost 4, with 21 bases in between. The CDR3 is CAWSSSFGQGIYNEQFF. In DNA form, the CDR3 reads TGTGCCTGGAGTTCCAGCTTTGGGCAGGGAATATACAATGAGCAGTTCTTC.

In its sample, this clone was seen a few times. The chain uses TRBV25-1 and TRBJ2-4, with D maybe TRBD2 (6 bases). Trimming shortened V by 6 bases and J by 5 bases, and 11 bases separated the two germline ends. The CDR3 loop spans 13 amino acids. CDR1 and CDR2 (germline): MGHDK, SYGVNS. CDR3 sequence (DNA): TGTGCCAGCAGGCGGACGGGGGAAAACATTCAGTACTTC. Its translation is CASRRTGENIQYF.

This chain links TRBV5-1 with TRBJ2-3; the match to TRBD1 covers 10 bases. The CDR3 runs 18 residues. The trim removed 3 bases at V and 3 bases at J, leaving 13 bases unmatched. Per the germline V gene, CDR1 is SGHRS and CDR2 is YFSETQ. The CDR3 here is CASSYPIGQGVRTDTQYF. The CDR3, as DNA: TGCGCCAGCAGCTACCCCATCGGACAGGGGGTAAGGACAGATACGCAGTATTTT.

The chain joins TRBV9 to TRBJ2-5; perhaps TRBD1 as D (5 bases). The length of the CDR3 is 14 residues. The germline CDR1 and CDR2 sequences are SGDLS and YYNGEE. Between the trimmed V and J ends, which lost 0 bases and 5 bases, there was a span of 11 bases. The CDR3, as DNA: TGTGCCAGCAGCGTAGAGAAGGGGCCGGAGACCCAGTACTTC. As protein: CASSVEKGPETQYF.

Points on this clone: At the DNA level, this CDR3 is encoded by other sequences in the same sample as well. The chain carries TRBV5-1 and TRBJ1-1; perhaps TRBD1 as D (5 bases). The CDR3 runs to 14 residues. Trimming left V 4 bases short and J 1 base short, with 11 bases between. From germline, CDR1 is SGHRS and CDR2 YFSETQ. The CDR3 sequence: CASSSGQGNTEAFF. CDR3 coding DNA: TGCGCCAGCAGCAGTGGGCAGGGGAACACTGAAGCTTTCTTT. Supplemented by reference TRBV5-1 and TRBJ1-1, the full variable domain reads KAGVTQTPRYLIKTRGQQVTLSCSPISGHRSVSWYQQTPGQGLQFLFEYFSETQRNKGNFPGRFSGRQFSNSRSEMNVSTLELGDSALYLCASSSGQGNTEAFFGQGTRLTVV.

This clone was detected once. This chain links TRBV2 with TRBJ1-6; D is unresolved. The CDR3 is 15 residues long. CDR1 is SNHLY and CDR2 is FYNNEI in the germline V gene. Trimming shortened V by 3 bases and J by 0 bases, and 6 bases separated the two germline ends. CDR3: CASSEEGSYNSPLHF. For the CDR3, the DNA is TGTGCCAGCAGTGAGGAGGGCTCCTATAATTCACCCCTCCACTTT. Variable domain in full (rest from reference TRBV2 and TRBJ1-6): EPEVTQTPSHQVTQMGQEVILRCVPISNHLYFYWYRQILGQKVEFLVSFYNNEISEKSEIFDDQFSVERPDGSNFTLKIRSTKLEDSAMYFCASSEEGSYNSPLHFGNGTRLTVT.

The rearrangement uses TRBV7-3 and TRBJ1-2, with D possibly TRBD1 on 6 matching bases. In germline, CDR1 is SGHTA, CDR2 FQGTGA. The V end was cut by 2 bases, the J end by 3 bases, with 13 bases between. This CDR3 contains 15 residues. CDR3: CASSLYGGADYGYTF. The CDR3 nucleotides read TGTGCCAGCAGCTTATACGGGGGGGCGGACTATGGCTACACCTTC.

This chain joins TRBV5-1 and TRBJ2-2; TRBD2 might be the D (6 bases). The CDR3 loop spans 16 amino acids. V was clipped by 4 bases and J by 3 bases, with 16 bases between them. Germline values: CDR1 SGHRS, CDR2 YFSETQ. In DNA form, the CDR3 reads TGCGCCAGCAGCCCCGGAGGGCAGGTTTACACCGGGGAGCTGTTTTTT. It yields the protein CASSPGGQVYTGELFF.

This clone was counted a single time. The chain uses TRBV2 and TRBJ1-1; TRBD1 is a possible D gene (5 bases). Germline lookup yields CDR1 SNHLY and CDR2 FYNNEI. CDR3 length: 15 residues. Trimming cost V 2 bases and J 5 bases, with 15 bases left between them. This CDR3 is CASSEYASGGTEAFF. The CDR3 region has the DNA TGTGCCAGCAGTGAATACGCCTCCGGGGGGACTGAAGCTTTCTTT.

The chain has TRBV28 and TRBJ2-7; D possibly corresponds to TRBD2 (5 bases). With 7 bases removed from V and 2 bases from J, the gap between germline ends came to 12 bases. In germline, CDR1 is MDHEN, CDR2 SYDVKM. The CDR3 contains 13 residues. This CDR3 reads CASTASGAYEQYF. CDR3 nucleotides: TGTGCCAGCACAGCAAGCGGAGCCTACGAGCAGTACTTC.